The present T cell receptor (beta chain) was sequenced within a study of blood T cell repertoires in COVID-19. V lost 5 bases and J 6 bases, leaving 20 bases between the germline ends. The V gene's germline CDR1 is SGHVS and CDR2 FQNEAQ. The CDR3 length is 16 residues. Sequencing used immunoSEQ multiplex PCR; TCRdb keeps in-frame clones, though not all of them. In the table there are over 300,000 clones, roughly 89% of which are singletons. The rearrangement joins TRBV7-8 to TRBJ2-1; maybe TRBD1 (6 bases). Sequencing was performed on peripheral blood. The source of this sequence is a man between 18 and 29 years old with active or convalescent COVID-19. The CDR3 nucleotides read TGTGCCAGCAGCATTCTTACAGGGCTGAGTATCAATGAGCAGTTCTTC. Protein sequence: CASSILTGLSINEQFF. Together with reference TRBV7-8 and TRBJ2-1, the CDR3 gives the full variable domain: GAGVSQSPRYKVAKRGQDVALRCDPISGHVSLFWYQQALGQGPEFLTYFQNEAQLDKSGLPSDRFFAERPEGSVSTLKIQRTQQEDSAVYLCASSILTGLSINEQFFGPGTRLTVL.